One and the same sample provided the 4 T cell receptor beta chains below, sequenced in a study of human T cells and chemical hapten exposure (dated by TCRdb to about 2021). Libraries were prepared through RACE. TCRdb lists the instrument as NextSeq 500. The raw public data were reprocessed by TCRdb itself: fastp quality trimming at Q25, MiXCR clonotype calling, in-frame beta chains only. Entries are consolidated by CDR3 protein sequence, retaining the most common genes and DNA. The sample table holds roughly 130,000 distinct CDR3 sequences, of which roughly 9.5% were seen once. The ten largest clones take up 1.5% to 2% of the sample. Reading the label with the study, this specimen's time point is: healthy volunteer bleed at 2 weeks. Unfractionated whole blood was collected in Tempus Blood RNA tubes, and total RNA was extracted from that blood. Sequencing was done on a sample of whole blood. These receptors all stem from a male donor in good health. Some clones in this sample may be carry-over from other donors' samples.

A few counts support this clonotype. V is TRBV5-1 and J is TRBJ2-5; maybe TRBD1 (6 bases). Germline CDR1 SGHRS, CDR2 YFSETQ. This CDR3 spans 17 amino acids. Trimming took off 4 bases at V and 0 bases at J, with 19 bases between the two ends. CDR3 sequence: CASSPGNGGSYQETQYF. The CDR3 coding sequence is TGCGCCAGCAGCCCCGGGAATGGGGGCTCGTACCAAGAGACCCAGTACTTC. The full variable domain, rest sourced from reference TRBV5-1 and TRBJ2-5, is KAGVTQTPRYLIKTRGQQVTLSCSPISGHRSVSWYQQTPGQGLQFLFEYFSETQRNKGNFPGRFSGRQFSNSRSEMNVSTLELGDSALYLCASSPGNGGSYQETQYFGPGTRLLVL.

The chain carries TRBV7-9 and TRBJ2-7, with D uncertain. From germline, CDR1 is SEHNR and CDR2 FQNEAQ (reference sequence). This CDR3 spans 11 amino acids. The germline V and J ends were trimmed by 8 bases and 0 bases, with 5 bases remaining between them. CDR3 sequence reads: CASGFSYEQYF. The DNA for the CDR3 is TGTGCCAGCGGGTTCTCCTACGAGCAGTACTTC.

The rearrangement links TRBV12-5 to TRBJ2-2, with D uncertain. Germline V gene data show CDR1 as LGHNT and CDR2 as FRNRAP. V was cut by 3 bases and J by 4 bases, with 12 bases left in between. The CDR3 totals 15 residues. The DNA of the CDR3 is TGTGCTAGTGGTTTCCTGCTTAATGGCACCGGGGAGCTGTTTTTT. The encoded protein is CASGFLLNGTGELFF.

This clonotype was picked up a small number of times. This chain joins TRBV5-1 and TRBJ2-4, with D possibly matching TRBD1 (6 bases). In germline, CDR1 is SGHRS, CDR2 YFSETQ. Trimming took 2 bases from V and 3 from J, leaving 9 bases between them. The CDR3 sequence is 14 residues long. CDR3 coding DNA: TGCGCCAGCAGCTTACAACAGGGCAAAAACATTCAGTACTTC. Translating gives CASSLQQGKNIQYF.